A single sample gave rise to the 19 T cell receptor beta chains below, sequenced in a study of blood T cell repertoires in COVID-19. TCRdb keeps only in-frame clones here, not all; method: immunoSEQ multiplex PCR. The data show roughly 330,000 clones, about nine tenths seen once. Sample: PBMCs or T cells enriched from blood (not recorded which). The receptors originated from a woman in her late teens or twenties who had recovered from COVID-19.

CDR3 loop: CSAQRGSGSYNEQFF. DNA for the CDR3: TGCAGCGCCCAGCGGGGTTCCGGGTCCTACAATGAGCAGTTCTTC. The chain has TRBV29-1 and TRBJ2-1, with 7 nucleotides matching TRBD2. V was clipped by 7 bases and J by 1 base; unmatched bases: 10. The CDR3 is 15 residues long. The germline gives CDR1 SQVTM, CDR2 ANQGSEA.

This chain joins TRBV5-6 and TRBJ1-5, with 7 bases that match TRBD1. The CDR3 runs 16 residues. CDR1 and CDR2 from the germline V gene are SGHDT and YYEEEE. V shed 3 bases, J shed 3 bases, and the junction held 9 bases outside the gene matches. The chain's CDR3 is CASSYSGTEDNQPQHF. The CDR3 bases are TGTGCCAGCAGCTACTCCGGGACAGAAGACAATCAGCCCCAGCATTTT.

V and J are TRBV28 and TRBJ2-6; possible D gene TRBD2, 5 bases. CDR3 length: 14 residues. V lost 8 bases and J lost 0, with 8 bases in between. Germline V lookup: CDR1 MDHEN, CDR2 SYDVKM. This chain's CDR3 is CASGGLSGANVLTF. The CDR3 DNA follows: TGTGCCAGCGGCGGACTCTCTGGGGCCAACGTCCTGACTTTC.

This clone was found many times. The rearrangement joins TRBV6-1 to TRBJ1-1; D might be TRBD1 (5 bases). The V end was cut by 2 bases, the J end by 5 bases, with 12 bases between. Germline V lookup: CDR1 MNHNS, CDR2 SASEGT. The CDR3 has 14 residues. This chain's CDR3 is CASSEYEEGTEAFF. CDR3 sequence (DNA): TGTGCCAGCAGTGAATACGAGGAGGGGACTGAAGCTTTCTTT.

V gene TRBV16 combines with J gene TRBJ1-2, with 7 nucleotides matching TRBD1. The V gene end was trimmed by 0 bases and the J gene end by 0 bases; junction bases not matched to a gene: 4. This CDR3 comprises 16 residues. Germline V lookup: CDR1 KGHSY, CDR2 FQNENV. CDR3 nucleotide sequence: TGTGCCAGCAGCCAATCCCCGGACAGGTCTAACTATGGCTACACCTTC. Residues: CASSQSPDRSNYGYTF.

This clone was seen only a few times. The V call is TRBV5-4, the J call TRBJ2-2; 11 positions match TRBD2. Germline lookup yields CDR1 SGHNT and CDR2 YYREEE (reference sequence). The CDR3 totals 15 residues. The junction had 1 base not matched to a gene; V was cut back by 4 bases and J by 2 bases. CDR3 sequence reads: CASSLAGGNTGELFF. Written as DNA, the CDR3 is TGTGCCAGCAGCCTAGCGGGGGGAAACACCGGGGAGCTGTTTTTT.

CDR3 loop: CASSSSSGTSSYEQYF. The CDR3 bases are TGTGCCAGCAGCTCTTCCTCCGGGACTAGCTCCTACGAGCAGTACTTC. This chain joins TRBV5-5 and TRBJ2-7; 8 bases align to TRBD2. CDR1 and CDR2 (germline): SGHKS, YYEKEE (reference sequence). The trim removed 3 bases at V and 0 bases at J, leaving 8 bases unmatched. The CDR3 runs to 16 residues.

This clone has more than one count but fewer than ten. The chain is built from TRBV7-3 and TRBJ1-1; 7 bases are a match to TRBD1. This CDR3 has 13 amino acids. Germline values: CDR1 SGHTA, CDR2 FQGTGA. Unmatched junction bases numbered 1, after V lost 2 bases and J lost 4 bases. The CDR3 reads CASSLGQATEAFF. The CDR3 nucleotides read TGTGCCAGCAGCTTAGGACAGGCCACTGAAGCTTTCTTT.

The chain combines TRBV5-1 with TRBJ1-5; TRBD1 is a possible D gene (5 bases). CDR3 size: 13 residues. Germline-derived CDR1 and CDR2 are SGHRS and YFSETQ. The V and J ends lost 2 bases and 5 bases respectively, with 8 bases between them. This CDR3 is CASSFRGDQPQHF. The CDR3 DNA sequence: TGCGCCAGCAGCTTTCGGGGGGATCAGCCCCAGCATTTT.

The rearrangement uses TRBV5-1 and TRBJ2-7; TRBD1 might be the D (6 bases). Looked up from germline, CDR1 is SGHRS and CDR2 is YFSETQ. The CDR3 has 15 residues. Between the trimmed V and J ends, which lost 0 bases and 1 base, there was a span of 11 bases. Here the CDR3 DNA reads TGCGCCAGCAGCTTGGGGACAGCTTCTTCCTACGAGCAGTACTTC. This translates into CASSLGTASSYEQYF.

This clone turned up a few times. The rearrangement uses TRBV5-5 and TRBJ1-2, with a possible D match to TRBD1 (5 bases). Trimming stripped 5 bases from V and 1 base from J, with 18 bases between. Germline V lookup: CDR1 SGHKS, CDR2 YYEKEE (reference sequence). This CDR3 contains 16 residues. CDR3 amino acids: CASRVSIGGNNYGYTF. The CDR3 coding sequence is TGTGCCAGCAGGGTGTCAATTGGGGGGAATAACTATGGCTACACCTTC.

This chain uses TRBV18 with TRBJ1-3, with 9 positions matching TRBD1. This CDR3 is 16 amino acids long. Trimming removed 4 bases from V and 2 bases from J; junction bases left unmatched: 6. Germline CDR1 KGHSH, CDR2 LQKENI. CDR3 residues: CASSRSGQGTGNTIYF. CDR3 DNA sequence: TGTGCCAGCTCACGATCGGGACAGGGAACTGGAAACACCATATATTTT.

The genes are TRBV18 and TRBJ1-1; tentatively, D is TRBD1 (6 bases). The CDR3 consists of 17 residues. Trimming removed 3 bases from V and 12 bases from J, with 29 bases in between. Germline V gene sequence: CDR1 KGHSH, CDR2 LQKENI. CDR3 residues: CASSPLIGDGRGKNPFF. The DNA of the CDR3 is TGTGCCAGCTCACCTTTAATTGGGGACGGCAGGGGAAAGAATCCTTTCTTT.

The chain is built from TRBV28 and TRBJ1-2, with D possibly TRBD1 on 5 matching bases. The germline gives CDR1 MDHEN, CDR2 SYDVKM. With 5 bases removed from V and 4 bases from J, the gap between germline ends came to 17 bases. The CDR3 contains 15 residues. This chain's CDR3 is CASSPNSGAIYGYTF. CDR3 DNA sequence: TGTGCCAGCAGTCCCAATAGCGGGGCTATCTATGGCTACACCTTC.

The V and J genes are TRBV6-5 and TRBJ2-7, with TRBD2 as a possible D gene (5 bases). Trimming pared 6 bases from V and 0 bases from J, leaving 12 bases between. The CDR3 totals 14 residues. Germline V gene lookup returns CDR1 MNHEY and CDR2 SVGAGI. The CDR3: CASSHPGSSYEQYF. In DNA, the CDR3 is TGTGCCAGCAGCCACCCGGGGAGCTCCTACGAGCAGTACTTC.

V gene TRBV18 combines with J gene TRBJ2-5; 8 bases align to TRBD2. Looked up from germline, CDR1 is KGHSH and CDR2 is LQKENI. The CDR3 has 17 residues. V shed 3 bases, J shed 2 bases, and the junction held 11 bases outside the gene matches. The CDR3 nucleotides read TGTGCCAGCTCACCTCTACGACGGAGCGGGAGTCAAGAGACCCAGTACTTC. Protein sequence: CASSPLRRSGSQETQYF.

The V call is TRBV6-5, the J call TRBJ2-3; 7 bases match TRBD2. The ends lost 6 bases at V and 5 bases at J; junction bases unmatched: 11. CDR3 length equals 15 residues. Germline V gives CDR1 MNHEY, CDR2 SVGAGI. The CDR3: CASRGPAGVGDTQYF. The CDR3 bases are TGTGCCAGCAGGGGTCCGGCGGGAGTAGGAGATACGCAGTATTTT.

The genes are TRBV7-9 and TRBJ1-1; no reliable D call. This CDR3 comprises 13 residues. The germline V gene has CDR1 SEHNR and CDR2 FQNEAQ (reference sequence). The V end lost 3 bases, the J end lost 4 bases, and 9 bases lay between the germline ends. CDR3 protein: CASSLMGSTEAFF. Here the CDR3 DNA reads TGTGCCAGCAGCTTGATGGGGAGCACTGAAGCTTTCTTT.

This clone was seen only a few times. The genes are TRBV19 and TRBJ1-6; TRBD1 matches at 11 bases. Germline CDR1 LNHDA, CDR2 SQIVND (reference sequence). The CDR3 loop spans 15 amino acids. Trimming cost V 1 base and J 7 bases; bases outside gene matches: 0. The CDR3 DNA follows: TGTGCCAGTAGTATAGGGACAGGGGGCAATTCACCCCTCCACTTT. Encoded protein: CASSIGTGGNSPLHF.